These T cell receptor beta chains were read from a single sample in a study of T cells in Graves' hyperthyroidism and ophthalmopathy. TCRdb called the multiplex PCR reads again in MiXCR, with one record for every CDR3 protein. The sample lists about 350,000 distinct CDR3 sequences, approximately 15% occurring once. Input material: blood. The receptors here all came from a woman in her 30s with Graves' hyperthyroidism. CDR3s include the opening cysteine and the closing phenylalanine or tryptophan. The order of the fields is V gene, clone size, J gene, D gene, CDR3 DNA, CDR3 protein. D genes are given only for firm matches. Only part of the rows carry a size: once, few, many, or a class if the clone is expanded.

TRBV28	many	TRBJ2-1	TRBD2	TGTGCCAGCAGGCCCCTAGCGGGAGGGGGCCTAGGAGACGAGCAGTTCTTC	CASRPLAGGGLGDEQFF
TRBV6-2/TRBV6-3	-	TRBJ2-1	-	TGTGCCAGCAGCCGATTTGGCCTGCGGGATTCTGACAATGAGCAGTTCTTC	CASSRFGLRDSDNEQFF
TRBV7-2	many	TRBJ2-7	-	TGTGCCAGCAGCTTAGACCACCGAGGTGCGAACGAGCAGTACTTC	CASSLDHRGANEQYF
TRBV6-5	-	TRBJ2-5	-	TGTGCCAGCAGTTACTCGACAGGCGCCCGCGAGACCCAGTACTTC	CASSYSTGARETQYF
TRBV3-1	-	TRBJ1-1	TRBD1	TGTGCCAGCAGCCTGAAGGGGGCCGTGGCTCTCTTT	CASSLKGAVALF
TRBV28	many	TRBJ2-7	-	TGTGCCAGCAGTCCCCCCAGGGGCCTCCCTGACGAGCAGTACTTC	CASSPPRGLPDEQYF
TRBV12-3/TRBV12-4	many	TRBJ2-7	-	TGTGCCAGCAGTTCCGAGAGACTATTACAGGGATTCGCCCACGAGCAGTACTTC	CASSSERLLQGFAHEQYF
TRBV4-1	-	TRBJ2-7	-	TGCGCCAGCAGCCCTCGCGGTCGTGAGCAGTACTTC	CASSPRGREQYF
TRBV30	-	TRBJ2-2	-	TGTGCCTGGAGCCTGCTGGGGCGGGCAGGGGAGCTGTTTTTT	CAWSLLGRAGELFF
TRBV28	many	TRBJ2-3	TRBD2	TGTGCCAGCAACCACCACGTCGCGGGAGAGAAGGATACGCAGTATTTT	CASNHHVAGEKDTQYF
TRBV24-1	many	TRBJ2-1	-	TGTGCCACCAGTGATCCTAGTTCTCTCTCCTACAATGAGCAGTTCTTC	CATSDPSSLSYNEQFF
TRBV14	once	TRBJ2-1	-	TGTGCCAGCAGGCCCAGGGTTGGGTTTGTGCAGTTCTTC	CASRPRVGFVQFF
TRBV2	-	TRBJ2-2	TRBD1	TGTGCCAGCAGTGTAGCCGGGACAGCCGGGGAGCTGTTTTTT	CASSVAGTAGELFF
TRBV3-1	many	TRBJ1-1	-	TGTGCCAGCAGCCAAGATGGGAATGAAGCTTTCTTT	CASSQDGNEAFF
TRBV28	many	TRBJ2-3	-	TGTGCCAGCAGATACCCTTCCGGACAGCAAGATACGCAGTATTTT	CASRYPSGQQDTQYF
TRBV20-1	few	TRBJ1-6	-	TGCAGTGCTAGCCCAAGGTCCTATAATTCACCCCTCCACTTT	CSASPRSYNSPLHF
TRBV7-9	many	TRBJ2-1	-	TGTGCCAGCAGCTTAGCGTGGGGCTGGGGGGAGCAGTTCTTC	CASSLAWGWGEQFF
TRBV6-1	many	TRBJ1-1	-	TGTGCCAGCAGTGTCGGGAGAGCGCTTGAAGCTTTCTTT	CASSVGRALEAFF
TRBV29-1	-	TRBJ2-2	-	TGCAGCGTCCCGAGGGGCAGCACCGGGGAGCTGTTTTTT	CSVPRGSTGELFF
TRBV10-2	many	TRBJ1-5	-	TGCGCCAGCAGTGAGTCGGGGGGCAATCAGCCCCAGCATTTT	CASSESGGNQPQHF
TRBV6-1	many	TRBJ2-7	TRBD1	TGTGCCAGCAGTTCAGCCGGGACAGGGGTCCACGAGCAGTACTTC	CASSSAGTGVHEQYF
TRBV7-2	-	TRBJ2-6	-	TGTGCCAGCAGCCGAACAGGGCCAGGGGCCAACGTCCTGACTTTC	CASSRTGPGANVLTF
TRBV10-3	many	TRBJ2-1	-	TGTGCCATCAGTGAGGGAGGTGGGAGTCGTTCCTACAATGAGCAGTTCTTC	CAISEGGGSRSYNEQFF
TRBV6-4	-	TRBJ2-1	-	TGTGCCAGCAGTGTAACGGGAGTTAAGGATGAGCAGTTCTTC	CASSVTGVKDEQFF
TRBV28	many	TRBJ2-6	-	TGTGCCAGCAGTTTATGGGTTGGGGCCAACGTCCTGACTTTC	CASSLWVGANVLTF
TRBV5-6	few	TRBJ1-3	-	TGTGCCAGCAGACCGACCGGCTCTGGAAACACCATATATTTT	CASRPTGSGNTIYF
TRBV25-1	-	TRBJ1-1	TRBD1	TGTGCCAGCAGTGACAGGGGGCGCGAAGCTTTCTTT	CASSDRGREAFF
TRBV12-3/TRBV12-4	many	TRBJ1-3	-	TGTGCCAGCAGTTTAAATGTAGTCTCTGGAAACACCATATATTTT	CASSLNVVSGNTIYF
TRBV27	many	TRBJ2-5	TRBD1	TGTGCCAGCAGAGACAGGGGAGGTAGGGAGACCCAGTACTTC	CASRDRGGRETQYF
TRBV6-2/TRBV6-3	few	TRBJ2-7	-	TGTGCCAGCAGTTACTCGAGCTCCGGGTCCTACGAGCAGTACTTC	CASSYSSSGSYEQYF
TRBV11-2	few	TRBJ2-5	-	TGTGCCAGCAGCCGCGGCGGTCGGCAAGAGACCCAGTACTTC	CASSRGGRQETQYF
TRBV27	many	TRBJ1-3	TRBD1	TGTGCCAGCAGACCCGTGGCTCACAGGGGAACTGGAAACACCATATATTTT	CASRPVAHRGTGNTIYF
TRBV29-1	-	TRBJ2-5	-	TGCAGCGTCCGGGACGGCCAAGAGACCCAGTACTTC	CSVRDGQETQYF
TRBV24-1	-	TRBJ2-2	-	TGTGCCACCAGTGATTATCGGGGGCCGTCCGGGGAGCTGTTTTTT	CATSDYRGPSGELFF
TRBV10-3	many	TRBJ2-7	-	TGTGCCATCAGCCCGGGGTCAGCGCACAGCTCCTACGAGCAGTACTTC	CAISPGSAHSSYEQYF
TRBV5-1	-	TRBJ2-1	-	TGCGCCAGCAGCTTCAAATTGGGGGTCTATGAGCAGTTCTTC	CASSFKLGVYEQFF
TRBV7-2	many	TRBJ2-7	-	TGTGCCAGCAGCCACAATGGCGAGCAGTACTTC	CASSHNGEQYF
TRBV28	many	TRBJ2-1	TRBD2	TGTGCCAGCCCGACTAGCGGGAGGGCCCGGGTTAAGTACAATGAGCAGTTCTTC	CASPTSGRARVKYNEQFF
TRBV9	few	TRBJ2-3	-	TGTGCCAGCAGCGATGACCTCCGTACCACAGATACGCAGTATTTT	CASSDDLRTTDTQYF
TRBV3-1	-	TRBJ2-7	TRBD1	TGTGCCAGCAGCCAAGCCCAGCCCGGGACAGGCTCCTACGAGCAGTACTTC	CASSQAQPGTGSYEQYF
TRBV6-1	-	TRBJ1-5	-	TGTGCCAGCAGTGAAGGTTTGCGTCAAGGGTATGGCAATCAGCCCCAGCATTTT	CASSEGLRQGYGNQPQHF
TRBV28	many	TRBJ2-1	TRBD2	TGTGCCAGCAGCACCATTACGACTAGCGGCAATGAGCAGTTCTTC	CASSTITTSGNEQFF
TRBV6-1	many	TRBJ1-1	TRBD1	TGTGCCAGCAGTTATACAGGGGGTGAAGCTTTCTTT	CASSYTGGEAFF
TRBV28	many	TRBJ1-1	-	TGTGCCAGCAGGGCCTCGGGCAGAATCTCCACTGAAGCTTTCTTT	CASRASGRISTEAFF
TRBV27	many	TRBJ2-5	TRBD2	TGTGCCAGCAGTCCCTTACCCGGGACTAGCGGGAGGGCTCGGGAGACCCAGTACTTC	CASSPLPGTSGRARETQYF
TRBV20-1	few	TRBJ1-6	-	TGCAGTGCTCGGACCGCATCCCTCCACTTT	CSARTASLHF
TRBV3-1	-	TRBJ2-1	-	TGTGCCAGCAGCCAGGGCCTAAGGGTTCGGGGTAACGAGCAGTTCTTC	CASSQGLRVRGNEQFF
TRBV4-3	-	TRBJ1-5	-	TGCGCCAGCAGCCTCCACAGGCAGGGTTTAAGTCAGCCCCAGCATTTT	CASSLHRQGLSQPQHF
TRBV28	many	TRBJ2-5	TRBD2	TGTGCCAGCAGTTTGGAGGGAAAGCGGGATTTGACCCAGTACTTC	CASSLEGKRDLTQYF
TRBV25-1	few	TRBJ2-7	TRBD2	TGTGCCAGCGCCAAACGCGCGGGAGAATACGAGCAGTACTTC	CASAKRAGEYEQYF
TRBV30	many	TRBJ2-7	-	TGTGCCTGGAAGACCCTCTACGAGCAGTACTTC	CAWKTLYEQYF
TRBV30	many	TRBJ2-1	TRBD2	TGTGCCTGGCGGGGGGGTTTGGGCAATGAGCAGTTCTTC	CAWRGGLGNEQFF
TRBV9	few	TRBJ1-3	-	TGTGCCAGCAGCGCGGAGGGTTCTGGAAACACCATATATTTT	CASSAEGSGNTIYF
TRBV27	many	TRBJ2-7	TRBD1	TGTGCCAGCAGCCGTACGACAGGGGTTCGGGAGCAGTACTTC	CASSRTTGVREQYF
TRBV6-9	few	TRBJ2-3	-	TGTGCCAGCAGTTCCATGGGACTTTCTAGCACAGATACGCAGTATTTT	CASSSMGLSSTDTQYF
TRBV4-1	-	TRBJ2-1	-	TGCGCCAGCAGCCAAGATCGAGATGCACAGGGCGACAATGAGCAGTTCTTC	CASSQDRDAQGDNEQFF